These 6 T cell receptor beta chains were all obtained from the same sample, sequenced in a study of T cells expressing NK-cell markers. TCRdb reprocessed the 5' RACE reads and keeps a single row for each CDR3 protein, giving no DNA. The sample totals about 430,000 distinct CDR3 sequences; its top ten clones hold roughly 1.4%. Sequencing was performed on blood T cells: a sorted CD56 or NKG2C T cell subset, CD4+ or CD8+ T cells, or bulk PBMC T cells (not recorded which). The receptors come from a woman aged 50 to 65 in good health.

The genes are TRBV28 and TRBJ1-5; without DNA, the TCRdb call of TRBD1 cannot be checked. The CDR3 runs 15 residues. CDR1 is MDHEN and CDR2 is SYDVKM in the germline V gene. CDR3 in amino acids: CASRWPGGEDQPQHF.

This chain connects TRBV7-9 to TRBJ2-7; checking the TCRdb D call of TRBD2 is not possible without DNA. Germline V gene lookup returns CDR1 SEHNR and CDR2 FQNEAQ (reference sequence). The CDR3 extends over 15 amino acids. The CDR3 region is CASSRGLAGGGEQYF.

The rearrangement uses TRBV10-1 and TRBJ2-1. This CDR3 comprises 14 residues. CDR1 and CDR2 from the germline V gene are WNHNN and SYGVQD (reference sequence). This CDR3 reads CAGRIGEGHNEQFF.

V usage is TRBV6-5 and J usage is TRBJ2-2; TCRdb's assignment of TRBD1 cannot be checked, as there is no DNA. The CDR3 has 13 amino acids. Germline CDR1 is MNHEY and CDR2 is SVGAGI. The CDR3: CASSYDSDGELFF.

The CDR3: CASSNLRVGNQPQHF. J is TRBJ1-5 and V is TRBV18; TCRdb picks TRBD1, but there is no DNA to check that call. Germline V lookup: CDR1 KGHSH, CDR2 LQKENI. The CDR3 has 15 amino acids.

The chain uses TRBV6-5 and TRBJ2-1; the D call of TRBD1 rests on TCRdb alone, since no DNA is present to check it. This CDR3 has 16 residues. CDR1 and CDR2 from the germline V gene are MNHEY and SVGAGI. The CDR3 sequence: CASSSRQGTPYNEQFF.